Listed here are 13 T cell receptor beta chains from one sample, sequenced in a study of T-cell memory formation after mild COVID-19. TCRdb itself ran the 5' RACE reads through MiXCR, one entry per CDR3 protein. The sample lists fewer than 5,500 distinct CDR3 sequences, approximately 48% occurring once. The source material was PBMCs or a T cell subset sorted from them (not recorded which). The receptor source for this set is an adult who had mild COVID-19 (a few samples of this study predate the infection). Cell type and time point are not known.

This clonotype was observed at least ten times. The chain uses TRBV19 and TRBJ2-2; 8 bases are a match to TRBD2. The V gene's germline CDR1 is LNHDA and CDR2 SQIVND (reference sequence). V lost 9 bases, J lost 3 bases, and 6 bases stayed unmatched. The CDR3 extends over 14 amino acids. This CDR3 is CASSGGRHTGELFF. DNA of the CDR3: TGTGCCAGCTCGGGGGGGCGGCACACCGGGGAGCTGTTTTTT.

This clonotype has just one count. The rearrangement joins TRBV4-2 to TRBJ2-3; 7 bases line up with TRBD2. V shed 0 bases, J shed 1 base, and the junction held 1 base outside the gene matches. In germline, CDR1 is LGHNA, CDR2 YNFKEQ. CDR3 length: 15 residues. The CDR3 region has the DNA TGTGCCAGCAGCCAAGATCGGGGGGGCACAGATACGCAGTATTTT. Protein product: CASSQDRGGTDTQYF.

V and J are TRBV25-1 and TRBJ2-2; either TRBD1 or TRBD2 may supply D (7 bases each). V was trimmed by 10 bases and J by 2 bases, leaving 20 bases between them. The CDR3 has 16 amino acids. Germline V gives CDR1 MGHDK, CDR2 SYGVNS. The CDR3 sequence: CATQGRGRLNTGELFF. The CDR3 nucleotides read TGTGCCACCCAGGGGAGGGGGCGACTCAACACCGGGGAGCTGTTTTTT.

This clonotype rates as medium-sized. The V and J genes are TRBV11-1 and TRBJ2-3; 10 bases line up with TRBD1. CDR1 and CDR2 from the germline V gene are SGHAT and FQDESV (reference sequence). The CDR3 runs 15 residues. V lost 5 bases, J lost 1 base, and 3 bases stayed unmatched. CDR3 nucleotides: TGTGCCAGCAGCATCGGACAGGGGGGCACAGATACGCAGTATTTT. Translation gives CASSIGQGGTDTQYF.

Comments on this clonotype: One end of the junction varies from germline; a read error may be responsible. J is TRBJ2-3 and V is TRBV7-9; D remains ambiguous. Germline loops: CDR1 SEHNR, CDR2 FQNEAQ (reference sequence). The CDR3 loop spans 12 amino acids. For the CDR3, the DNA is TGTGCCAGCAGACCGAGCACGGATACGCAGTATTTT. Encoded protein: CASRPSTDTQYF.

V is TRBV13 and J is TRBJ2-7, with 8 bases that match TRBD2. The J segment lost 3 bases and the V segment lost 5 bases, leaving 0 bases of the junction unmatched. CDR1 and CDR2 (germline): PRHDT, FYEKMQ (reference sequence). The CDR3 is 12 amino acids. This CDR3 is CASSREGYEQYF. CDR3 DNA sequence: TGTGCCAGCAGCCGGGAGGGCTACGAGCAGTACTTC.

The chain carries TRBV4-1 and TRBJ2-3; D remains unclear. The germline V gene has CDR1 MGHRA and CDR2 YSYEKL. The CDR3 length is 14 residues. Trimming removed 0 bases from V and 0 bases from J, with 4 bases in between. The CDR3 protein is CASSQDLSTDTQYF. CDR3 coding DNA: TGCGCCAGCAGCCAAGATTTGAGCACAGATACGCAGTATTTT.

In its sample, this clonotype ranks as medium-sized. J is TRBJ2-3 and V is TRBV2, with D possibly being TRBD1 or TRBD2 (5 bases each). CDR3 length: 16 residues. V was shortened by 7 bases and J by 4 bases, with 21 bases between the two germline ends. CDR1 and CDR2 from the germline V gene are SNHLY and FYNNEI. CDR3 coding DNA: TGTGCCAGCACCCGGGACCTCGGACGACCCCCAGATACGCAGTATTTT. Amino acids: CASTRDLGRPPDTQYF.

The chain joins TRBV29-1 to TRBJ2-5; D gene uncertain. The V gene lost 4 bases and the J gene lost 1 base, with 1 base spanning the gap. This CDR3 spans 10 amino acids. Germline values: CDR1 SQVTM, CDR2 ANQGSEA. CDR3 in amino acids: CSVGQETQYF. Here the CDR3 DNA reads TGCAGCGTTGGCCAAGAGACCCAGTACTTC.

This clonotype occurred once. The gene calls are TRBV7-9 and TRBJ1-1; D is uncertain. Trimming cost V 8 bases and J 6 bases, with 19 bases left between them. Germline V gives CDR1 SEHNR, CDR2 FQNEAQ (reference sequence). This CDR3 region has 14 residues. The CDR3 sequence is CASVGRGPNAEAFF. In nucleotides, the CDR3 is TGTGCCAGCGTGGGCCGGGGTCCTAACGCTGAAGCTTTCTTT.

The chain links TRBV5-1 to TRBJ2-1, with D uncertain. The CDR3 length is 16 residues. Germline loops: CDR1 SGHRS, CDR2 YFSETQ. V shed 0 bases and J shed 2 bases, with 12 bases lying between them. The CDR3 is CASSLGVSAAYNEQFF. As DNA, the CDR3 is TGCGCCAGCAGCTTGGGGGTGTCGGCAGCCTACAATGAGCAGTTCTTC.

This clonotype ranks as large. CDR3 DNA: TGTGCCAGCAGCTTAGTAGGCGTAGATACGCAGTATTTT. Amino acid sequence: CASSLVGVDTQYF. This sequence joins TRBV11-2 and TRBJ2-3; D remains unclear. This CDR3 comprises 13 residues. In germline, CDR1 is SGHAT, CDR2 FQNNGV. The germline V and J ends were trimmed by 1 base and 5 bases, with 7 bases remaining between them.

CDR3 sequence reads: CASSFSGQNTEAFF. CDR3 DNA: TGCGCCAGCAGCTTTTCGGGACAGAACACTGAAGCTTTCTTT. This chain uses TRBV5-1 with TRBJ1-1; possible D gene TRBD1, 6 bases. Germline loops: CDR1 SGHRS, CDR2 YFSETQ. The CDR3 contains 14 residues. Trimming took 2 bases from V and 1 from J, leaving 9 bases between them.